The rows below give T cell receptor beta chains drawn from one sample of a study of CD8 T cells in ankylosing spondylitis. TCRdb itself ran the 5' RACE reads through MiXCR, one entry per CDR3 protein. The data show approximately 130,000 distinct CDR3 sequences, with over 7% seen just once and about 3.6% held by the top ten. Material: blood, either unsorted or a sorted T cell fraction (not recorded which). The receptors originated from a male donor with ankylosing spondylitis or in good health (not recorded which). Both conserved end residues are part of each CDR3. Fields, in order: clone size, V gene, J gene, D gene, CDR3 protein, CDR3 DNA. A D gene is named only where the DNA matches it firmly. Part of the rows lack a size; the others show once, few, many or a class for expanded clones.

few	TRBV12-3/TRBV12-4	TRBJ2-1	TRBD2	CASSFSGRASFVHEQFF	TGTGCCAGCAGTTTTTCCGGGAGGGCCTCCTTTGTCCATGAGCAGTTCTTC
many	TRBV3-1	TRBJ2-7	.	CASTPGDASYEQYF	TGTGCCAGCACCCCCGGGGACGCCTCCTACGAGCAGTACTTC
few	TRBV10-3	TRBJ1-2	.	CAISESRVIGYTF	TGTGCCATCAGTGAGAGCAGGGTCATTGGCTACACCTTC
few	TRBV5-5	TRBJ2-5	TRBD1	CASSLGDRGQVQETQYF	TGTGCCAGCAGCTTGGGCGACAGGGGGCAGGTCCAAGAGACCCAGTACTTC
many	TRBV6-1	TRBJ2-7	.	CASSEEAEILDEQYF	TGTGCCAGCAGTGAAGAGGCGGAAATATTGGACGAGCAGTACTTC
.	TRBV7-6	TRBJ2-1	TRBD2	CASSLVASGHPNEQFF	TGTGCCAGCAGCTTAGTGGCTAGCGGGCATCCGAATGAGCAGTTCTTC
few	TRBV7-2	TRBJ2-1	TRBD2	CASSPALAVYNEQFF	TGTGCCAGCAGCCCCGCGCTAGCGGTATACAATGAGCAGTTCTTC
.	TRBV6-5	TRBJ2-1	.	CASSYLGAGGPTHNEQFF	TGTGCCAGCAGTTACTTGGGCGCGGGCGGCCCAACCCACAATGAGCAGTTCTTC
many	TRBV6-2/TRBV6-3	TRBJ2-1	.	CASTNSIYEQFF	TGTGCCAGCACCAACTCTATTTATGAGCAGTTCTTC
.	TRBV28	TRBJ2-4	TRBD1	CASSKYRGAAKNLQYF	TGTGCCAGCAGCAAATACAGGGGGGCAGCCAAAAACCTTCAGTACTTC
many	TRBV9	TRBJ1-3	.	CASSVQPGGVDTIYF	TGTGCCAGCAGCGTTCAGCCAGGCGGCGTGGACACCATATATTTT
many	TRBV10-3	TRBJ2-2	.	CAISEKSRGNTGELFF	TGTGCCATCAGTGAGAAGTCGAGGGGTAACACCGGGGAGCTGTTTTTT
.	TRBV12-3/TRBV12-4	TRBJ2-7	TRBD1	CASSLWGGTGGIYEQYF	TGTGCCAGCAGTCTATGGGGCGGGACAGGGGGCATCTACGAGCAGTACTTC
few	TRBV12-3/TRBV12-4	TRBJ2-3	.	CASREGGASDTQYF	TGTGCCAGCAGGGAGGGGGGGGCCTCAGATACGCAGTATTTT
many	TRBV5-1	TRBJ2-1	TRBD2	CASSRSDGSGAYYNEQFF	TGCGCCAGCAGCCGTAGCGACGGTAGCGGGGCATATTACAATGAGCAGTTCTTC
few	TRBV20-1	TRBJ2-1	.	CSARETLRYGGYNEQFF	TGCAGTGCTAGAGAGACTCTCCGGTATGGGGGTTACAATGAGCAGTTCTTC
few	TRBV5-1	TRBJ2-1	.	CASSLALGRDETYNEQFF	TGCGCCAGCAGCTTGGCCCTCGGCAGGGACGAAACCTACAATGAGCAGTTCTTC
.	TRBV20-1	TRBJ2-5	.	CSARDWTMGETQYF	TGCAGTGCTAGAGATTGGACGATGGGGGAGACCCAGTACTTT
many	TRBV3-1	TRBJ2-5	.	CASRQETQYF	TGTGCCAGCAGGCAAGAGACCCAGTACTTC
many	TRBV20-1	TRBJ2-7	.	CSAREDSRLRWATYEQYF	TGCAGTGCTCGAGAGGACAGCCGACTTCGTTGGGCGACTTACGAGCAGTACTTC
.	TRBV11-2	TRBJ2-3	.	CASSLETRGNTQYF	TGTGCCAGCAGCTTAGAAACACGGGGTAATACGCAGTATTTT
many	TRBV20-1	TRBJ1-5	.	CSARDAAGNNQPQHF	TGCAGTGCTAGAGATGCGGCCGGGAATAATCAGCCCCAGCATTTT
few	TRBV3-1	TRBJ2-5	.	CASSRPKDRVQETQYF	TGTGCCAGCAGCCGCCCGAAAGACCGAGTACAAGAGACCCAGTACTTC
few	TRBV12-3/TRBV12-4	TRBJ2-4	.	CASSSQTGLRIQYF	TGTGCCAGCAGTTCTCAAACAGGGCTTCGCATTCAGTACTTC
.	TRBV20-1	TRBJ2-3	TRBD2	CSARLAGITDTQYF	TGCAGTGCTAGACTAGCGGGGATCACAGATACGCAGTATTTT
many	TRBV7-2	TRBJ2-7	TRBD1	CASSPTGTGWNEQYF	TGTGCCAGCAGCCCTACCGGGACAGGGTGGAACGAGCAGTACTTC
many	TRBV18	TRBJ1-1	TRBD1	CASSPGRTGTNTEAFF	TGTGCCAGCTCACCGGGAAGGACAGGGACGAACACTGAAGCTTTCTTT
many	TRBV7-3	TRBJ2-3	.	CASSLIGTSTDTQYF	TGTGCCAGCAGCTTAATAGGGACTAGCACAGATACGCAGTATTTT
many	TRBV20-1	TRBJ2-5	TRBD2	CTARRQAGVRETQYF	TGCACTGCTAGACGTCAGGCGGGGGTTCGGGAGACCCAGTACTTC
many	TRBV28	TRBJ1-5	.	CASSLYGDLYSNQPQHF	TGTGCCAGCAGTTTATACGGGGATCTTTATAGCAATCAGCCCCAGCATTTT
few	TRBV7-6	TRBJ2-1	.	CASSLAGSAYNEQFF	TGTGCCAGCAGCTTAGCCGGGTCAGCCTACAATGAGCAGTTCTTC
.	TRBV15	TRBJ2-5	TRBD1	CATSRGGQTQETQYF	TGTGCCACCAGCAGAGGGGGACAGACACAAGAGACCCAGTACTTC
few	TRBV12-3/TRBV12-4	TRBJ2-4	TRBD2	CASSFESGSFQNIQYF	TGTGCCAGCAGTTTCGAGAGCGGGAGTTTCCAAAACATTCAGTACTTC
many	TRBV7-3	TRBJ2-1	.	CASSSQAGTSFHEQFF	TGTGCCAGCAGCTCCCAAGCGGGTACGTCCTTCCATGAGCAGTTCTTC